This passage covers 24 T cell receptor beta chains from one sample sequenced in a study of shared clonotypes between healthy human individuals. Produced via immunoSEQ multiplex PCR; TCRdb's table is partial and in-frame only. The sample consists of fewer than 650,000 clones, around 76% of them appearing once. The specimen sequenced was PBMCs. The receptors were sampled from a woman aged 40 to 50 in good health. Some clones in this sample may be carry-over from other donors' samples.

The V gene is TRBV5-6, the J gene TRBJ1-2, with D possibly matching TRBD1 (6 bases). The CDR3 spans 14 residues. Deletions cut 0 bases from V and 5 bases from J, with 11 bases between. The germline gives CDR1 SGHDT, CDR2 YYEEEE. For the CDR3, the DNA is TGTGCCAGCAGCTTGGCCACAGGGCCTTATGGCTACACCTTC. Protein product: CASSLATGPYGYTF. The entire variable domain, with the rest obtained from reference TRBV5-6 and TRBJ1-2, is as follows: DAGVTQSPTHLIKTRGQQVTLRCSPKSGHDTVSWYQQALGQGPQFIFQYYEEEERQRGNFPDRFSGHQFPNYSSELNVNALLLGDSALYLCASSLATGPYGYTFGSGTRLTVV.

The V call is TRBV28, the J call TRBJ1-2, with 7 bases that match TRBD1. V gave up 6 bases and J gave up 8 bases; unmatched junction bases: 9. This CDR3 is 13 amino acids long. Germline CDR1 reads MDHEN; CDR2 reads SYDVKM. CDR3 in DNA: TGTGCCAGCAGCTCGGGACAGTTGCAAGGCTACACCTTC. Protein: CASSSGQLQGYTF.

This clone was seen more than once but under ten times. V gene TRBV28 combines with J gene TRBJ1-1, with 8 bases matching TRBD1. Germline CDR1 MDHEN, CDR2 SYDVKM. The trim removed 1 base at V and 7 bases at J, leaving 8 bases unmatched. The CDR3 is made up of 15 amino acids. The DNA for the CDR3 is TGTGCCAGCAGTTTATACCCCCGACAGGGGCATGAAGCTTTCTTT. This sequence encodes CASSLYPRQGHEAFF.

The table lists this clone with a count of one. The V gene is TRBV28, the J gene TRBJ2-7; D not certain. This CDR3 comprises 14 residues. Trimming removed 3 bases at V and 3 bases at J, with 12 bases between. CDR1 and CDR2 (germline): MDHEN, SYDVKM. CDR3 in amino acids: CASSLALPSYEQYF. The DNA for the CDR3 is TGTGCCAGCAGTTTGGCCCTACCCAGCTACGAGCAGTACTTC.

This clone has just a few counts. CDR3 region: CASSRATPGHGYTF. CDR3 coding DNA: TGTGCCAGCAGTAGAGCGACACCCGGGCATGGCTACACCTTC. This chain connects TRBV6-1 to TRBJ1-2; D gene ambiguous. The CDR3 covers 14 residues. CDR1 and CDR2 from the germline V gene are MNHNS and SASEGT. The V and J ends lost 5 bases and 6 bases respectively, with 16 bases between them.

There are a few counts of this clone. The rearrangement links TRBV5-1 to TRBJ2-5, with TRBD2 identical over 7 bases. V lost 4 bases, J lost 2 bases, and 5 bases stayed unmatched. The germline CDR1 and CDR2 sequences are SGHRS and YFSETQ. CDR3 length equals 14 residues. The CDR3 region is CASSGGDYQETQYF. The CDR3 DNA reads TGCGCCAGCAGCGGGGGGGACTATCAAGAGACCCAGTACTTC.

This rearrangement joins TRBV11-2 to TRBJ2-2; perhaps D is TRBD1 or TRBD2 (6 bases each). This CDR3 contains 15 residues. The germline V gene encodes CDR1 SGHAT and CDR2 FQNNGV. Trimming left V 2 bases short and J 6 bases short, with 13 bases between. The CDR3 sequence is CASSLRGVVAGELFF. In DNA, the CDR3 is TGTGCCAGCAGCTTAAGGGGGGTGGTCGCCGGGGAGCTGTTTTTT.

Only one count was recorded for this clone. The chain uses TRBV6-6 and TRBJ1-1, with no clear D. CDR1 MNHNY and CDR2 SVGAGI come from the germline V gene (reference sequence). The V gene lost 1 base and the J gene lost 5 bases, with 11 bases spanning the gap. The CDR3 totals 14 residues. CDR3 nucleotides: TGTGCCAGCAGTTACTTCCACATTGGGACTGAAGCTTTCTTT. Translated, it gives CASSYFHIGTEAFF.

The chain has TRBV6-5 and TRBJ2-1, with D unclear. The V end lost 2 bases, the J end lost 6 bases, and 14 bases lay between the germline ends. Germline CDR1 is MNHEY and CDR2 is SVGAGI. The CDR3 totals 15 residues. This CDR3 is CASSYGELFLNEQFF. CDR3 DNA: TGTGCCAGCAGTTACGGAGAGCTCTTCCTCAATGAGCAGTTCTTC.

CDR3 nucleotides: TGTGCCTGGAGTGTTCTGCAGGGCTGGGGCTACACCTTC. It specifies CAWSVLQGWGYTF. The rearrangement links TRBV30 to TRBJ1-2; possible D gene TRBD1, 5 bases. The CDR3 contains 13 residues. V was cut by 0 bases and J by 8 bases, with 13 bases left in between. Germline V gives CDR1 GTSNPN, CDR2 SVGIG (reference sequence).

This sequence joins TRBV7-3 and TRBJ2-7; D ambiguous. The germline V gene encodes CDR1 SGHTA and CDR2 FQGTGA. The CDR3 has 14 residues. The V end was cut by 1 base, the J end by 2 bases, with 9 bases between. The CDR3 DNA is TGTGCCAGCAGCTTAAATCACGGACCCTACGAGCAGTACTTC. Translated: CASSLNHGPYEQYF.

This clone was recorded once. Sequence at one end of the junction differs from germline and may be a read error. The sample contains more than one DNA sequence encoding this CDR3. The gene calls are TRBV7-7 and TRBJ2-5; maybe TRBD2 (7 bases). This CDR3 region has 13 residues. Germline values: CDR1 SSHAT, CDR2 FNYEAQ (reference sequence). CDR3 in DNA: TGTGCTAGCAGCCCCAGGGGAGGGGAGACCCAGTACTTC. As protein: CASSPRGGETQYF. Looking up the rest from reference TRBV7-7 and TRBJ2-5 gives the full variable domain: GAGVSQSPRYKVTKRGQDVTLRCDPISSHATLYWYQQALGQGPEFLTYFNYEAQPDKSGLPSDRFSAERPEGSISTLTIQRTEQRDSAMYRCASSPRGGETQYFGPGTRLLVL.

This chain connects TRBV7-2 to TRBJ1-5; 11 nucleotides match TRBD1. Unmatched junction bases numbered 4, after V lost 3 bases and J lost 6 bases. This CDR3 is 15 amino acids long. CDR1 and CDR2 (germline): SGHTA, FQGNSA. The CDR3 coding sequence is TGTGCCAGCAGCTTTACCGGGACAGGGGGTCAGCCCCAGCATTTT. Residues: CASSFTGTGGQPQHF.

Points on this clone: A read error is likely, as this CDR3 ends without the conserved phenylalanine or tryptophan. The CDR3 reads CASSTRTGRSEQYL. CDR3 DNA: TGTGCCAGTAGTACTAGGACAGGGAGGAGCGAGCAGTACCTC. The chain has TRBV19 and TRBJ2-7, with 8 nucleotides matching TRBD1. The germline V gene has CDR1 LNHDA and CDR2 SQIVND (reference sequence). The V gene end was trimmed by 4 bases and the J gene end by 6 bases; junction bases not matched to a gene: 8. The CDR3 runs 14 residues.

The CDR3 DNA sequence: TGTGCCAGCAGCTTATACGCTAGCGGGAGCTACAATGAGCAGTTCTTC. This encodes CASSLYASGSYNEQFF. This chain connects TRBV7-3 to TRBJ2-1; 10 positions match TRBD2. The CDR3 has 16 amino acids. J lost 3 bases, V lost 2 bases, and 4 bases had no gene match. The germline V gene has CDR1 SGHTA and CDR2 FQGTGA.

This rearrangement joins TRBV4-2 to TRBJ2-7, with D perhaps being TRBD1 or TRBD2 (5 bases each). Trimming took 0 bases from V and 3 from J, leaving 12 bases between them. Germline V gives CDR1 LGHNA, CDR2 YNFKEQ. The CDR3 is made up of 15 amino acids. The CDR3 region is CASSQELGEIYEQYF. The CDR3 DNA reads TGTGCCAGCAGCCAAGAGTTGGGGGAGATCTACGAGCAGTACTTC.

The chain carries TRBV6-1 and TRBJ2-7; 7 bases map to TRBD1. V was clipped by 0 bases and J by 2 bases; unmatched bases: 16. Per germline, CDR1 MNHNS and CDR2 SASEGT. The CDR3 runs to 19 residues. This CDR3 is CASSEALNSKTGETYEQYF. The DNA of the CDR3 is TGTGCCAGCAGTGAAGCGCTCAACTCTAAAACAGGGGAAACCTACGAGCAGTACTTC.

This rearrangement joins TRBV19 to TRBJ2-2; 8 bases match TRBD1. The trim removed 4 bases at V and 2 bases at J, leaving 3 bases unmatched. Germline V gives CDR1 LNHDA, CDR2 SQIVND (reference sequence). There are 15 residues in the CDR3. Here the CDR3 reads CASSKQGVNTGELFF. The CDR3 nucleotides are TGTGCCAGTAGTAAACAGGGGGTTAACACCGGGGAGCTGTTTTTT.

The J gene is TRBJ1-3, the V gene TRBV19; no clear D. Between the trimmed V and J ends, which lost 7 bases and 4 bases, there was a span of 17 bases. The germline V gene encodes CDR1 LNHDA and CDR2 SQIVND (reference sequence). The CDR3 has 15 residues. The CDR3 loop is CASTSDGDPGNTIYF. The CDR3 nucleotides are TGTGCCAGTACCTCCGATGGGGATCCCGGAAACACCATATATTTT.

Points on this clone: Given a much more abundant clone one base away, this may be a read error. The rearrangement uses TRBV6-4 and TRBJ2-2; TRBD2 aligns across 14 bases. The CDR3 extends over 14 amino acids. Germline V CDR1 and CDR2: MRHNA, SNTAGT. The V segment lost 6 bases and the J segment 7 bases; nucleotides outside the gene matches: 1. DNA of the CDR3: TGTGCCAGCAGCGGGACTAGCGGGAGCGGGGAGCTGTTTTTT. The encoded protein is CASSGTSGSGELFF.

The chain carries TRBV25-1 and TRBJ2-4, with TRBD1 identical over 7 bases. V shed 5 bases and J 6 bases; nucleotides not matched to a gene: 10. The germline V gene encodes CDR1 MGHDK and CDR2 SYGVNS. The CDR3 has 15 residues. CDR3: CASSSTGSQGNIQYF. The CDR3 region has the DNA TGTGCCAGCAGTTCGACAGGGTCTCAGGGAAACATTCAGTACTTC.

For the CDR3, the DNA is TGTGCCAGCAGTCGACTAGCGGGCCTCCAAGAGACCCAGTACTTC. It specifies CASSRLAGLQETQYF. This rearrangement joins TRBV2 to TRBJ2-5; 10 nucleotides align to TRBD2. Germline CDR1 reads SNHLY; CDR2 reads FYNNEI. Germline trimming cut 5 bases from V and 1 base from J; bases unmatched to any gene: 4. The CDR3 is 15 amino acids.

The gene calls are TRBV2 and TRBJ1-2; no clear D gene. The ends were cut back, 3 bases at V and 4 bases at J, with 9 bases in the middle. This CDR3 spans 13 amino acids. Germline assignment: CDR1 SNHLY and CDR2 FYNNEI. In DNA, the CDR3 is TGTGCCAGCAGTGACCCCGGTCCCTATGGCTACACCTTC. Protein sequence: CASSDPGPYGYTF.

The gene calls are TRBV28 and TRBJ2-7, with D maybe TRBD1 (6 bases). Per the germline V gene, CDR1 is MDHEN and CDR2 is SYDVKM. Between the trimmed V and J ends, which lost 4 bases and 6 bases, there was a span of 16 bases. CDR3 size: 14 residues. The CDR3 coding sequence is TGTGCCAGCAGTTCGCCCACAGGGTCGGGCGAGCAGTACTTC. Amino acid sequence: CASSSPTGSGEQYF.